A selection of T cell receptor beta chains follows, all from one sample in a study of cytomegalovirus exposure and HLA in healthy donors. TCRdb keeps only in-frame clones here, not all; method: immunoSEQ multiplex PCR. The sample lists 90,000 to 150,000 clones, around three quarters seen once, with roughly 3.1% in the top ten. The sample consisted of PBMCs. These receptor sequences come from a woman in her 30s in good health and CMV-seropositive. The conserved cysteine and the conserved F or W are not part of the CDR3 here.

cdr3_aa | v_call
ASSTGDRPSYDYT | TRBV28
ASSRTGERETQY | TRBV5-4
ASSPTSGGGETQY | TRBV6-6
ATSRSGGVDLQF | TRBV15
SSSLGTGFNTIY | TRBV7-9
ASSLQTRDTQY | TRBV5-5
ASSPRTGGQETQY | TRBV18
ASSVGGRNEQF | TRBV9
ASSGGRRVKLF | TRBV6-1
ASSLTFWNTEAF | TRBV7-2
ASNNRENYGYT | TRBV7-9
ASSQGLAGGTYEQY | TRBV5-1
ASRATGVNYGYT | TRBV6-5
ASSFSASSYEQY | TRBV7-2
ASSLGTGDDNQPQH | TRBV7-9
ASMMDRGYGYT | TRBV2
ASSFQINYGYT | TRBV5-6
ASSYEGSTFSPLH | TRBV6-5
ASSPGPREQY | TRBV18
SARDFYEQY | TRBV20-1
ASSLTGGARAF | TRBV7-2
ASSPTPQGRVGYT | TRBV9
ASSYQPGGHYGYT | TRBV6-5
ASSGTGYNEQF | TRBV7-9
AWSDRPNTEAF | TRBV30
AISPGLAAVDTQY | TRBV10-3
ASSKTPGQASYEQY | TRBV9
ASSYSRHANQPQH | TRBV6-5
ASTFCWCGGELF | TRBV21-1
ASSEGAGEYNEQF | TRBV2
ASSSSDFNYGYT | TRBV7-2
ASSLNRGPPSGANVLT | TRBV7-9
ASSPGGAGVYTGELF | TRBV5-4
ASSFVTGHRDEQF | TRBV7-9
ASSAVDRALYGYT | TRBV5-6
ASGDRFYGYT | TRBV19
ASSPQGAGWETQY | TRBV9
SALDRNYDYT | TRBV29-1
ASSLGGTEETQY | TRBV5-1
ASSQSNTEAF | TRBV7-9
AGAFRDSPLH | TRBV2
ASRAQAPNSPLH | TRBV2
ASSPRDRGAYGYT | TRBV28
AWRYRAEAF | TRBV30
ASSYSAGGADTQY | TRBV6-5
ASSLSAGSTDTQY | TRBV7-3
ACGGARDTQY | TRBV30
ASSSRQGNQPQH | TRBV7-2
ASGQGPYEQY | TRBV6-1
ASSSGSGGIYNEQF | TRBV7-6
ASSTQGRPQETQY | TRBV7-9